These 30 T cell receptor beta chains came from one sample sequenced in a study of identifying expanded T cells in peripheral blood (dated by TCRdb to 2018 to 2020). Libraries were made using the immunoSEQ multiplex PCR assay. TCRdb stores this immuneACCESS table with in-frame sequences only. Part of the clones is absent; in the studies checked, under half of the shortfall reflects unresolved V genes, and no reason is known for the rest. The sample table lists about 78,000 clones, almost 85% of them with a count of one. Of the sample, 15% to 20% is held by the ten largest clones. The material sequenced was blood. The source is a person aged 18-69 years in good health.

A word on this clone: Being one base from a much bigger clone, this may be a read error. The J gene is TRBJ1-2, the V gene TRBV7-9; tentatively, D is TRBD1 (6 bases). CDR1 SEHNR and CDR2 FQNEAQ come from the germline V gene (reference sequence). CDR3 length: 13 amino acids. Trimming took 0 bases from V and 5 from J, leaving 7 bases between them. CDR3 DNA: TGTGCCAGCAGCTTAGCAGGGGGATATGGCTACACCTTC. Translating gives CASSLAGGYGYTF.

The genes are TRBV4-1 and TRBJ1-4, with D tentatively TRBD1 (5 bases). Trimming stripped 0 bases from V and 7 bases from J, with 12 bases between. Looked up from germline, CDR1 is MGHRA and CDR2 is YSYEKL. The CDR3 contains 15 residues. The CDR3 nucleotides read TGCGCCAGCAGCCAAGATCAAGGGGCAGCTGAAAAACTGTTTTTT. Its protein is CASSQDQGAAEKLFF.

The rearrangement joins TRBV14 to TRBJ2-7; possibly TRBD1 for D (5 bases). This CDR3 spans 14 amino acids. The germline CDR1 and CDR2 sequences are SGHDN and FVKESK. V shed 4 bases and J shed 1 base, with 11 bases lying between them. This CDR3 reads CASSPQGWSYEQYF. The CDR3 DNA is TGTGCCAGCAGCCCCCAGGGATGGTCCTACGAGCAGTACTTC.

The CDR3 DNA reads TGTGCCAGCAGCTTCCGGGGACTAGCGGGAGCATACGAGCAGTACTTC. Translating it yields CASSFRGLAGAYEQYF. V and J are TRBV11-2 and TRBJ2-7; 14 bases line up with TRBD2. Trimming at V came to 3 bases and at J to 4 bases, leaving 5 bases not matched to a gene. Germline CDR1 and CDR2: SGHAT and FQNNGV. The CDR3 is made up of 16 amino acids.

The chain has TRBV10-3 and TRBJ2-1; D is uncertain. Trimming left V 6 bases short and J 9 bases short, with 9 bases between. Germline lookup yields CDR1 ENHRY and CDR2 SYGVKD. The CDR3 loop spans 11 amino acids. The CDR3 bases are TGTGCCATCAGCGACACTCGTGAGCAGTTCTTC. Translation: CAISDTREQFF.

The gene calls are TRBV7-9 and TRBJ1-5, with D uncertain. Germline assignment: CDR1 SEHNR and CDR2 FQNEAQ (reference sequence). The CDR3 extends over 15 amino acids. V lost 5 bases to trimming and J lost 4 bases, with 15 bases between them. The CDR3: CASSLMGGDNQPQHF. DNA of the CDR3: TGTGCCAGCAGCCTTATGGGTGGAGATAATCAGCCCCAGCATTTT.

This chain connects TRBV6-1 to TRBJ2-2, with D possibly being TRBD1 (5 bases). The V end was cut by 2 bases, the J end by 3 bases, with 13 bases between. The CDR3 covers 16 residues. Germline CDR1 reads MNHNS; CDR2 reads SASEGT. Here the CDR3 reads CASSESLQVDTGELFF. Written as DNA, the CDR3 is TGTGCCAGCAGTGAATCGCTACAGGTGGACACCGGGGAGCTGTTTTTT.

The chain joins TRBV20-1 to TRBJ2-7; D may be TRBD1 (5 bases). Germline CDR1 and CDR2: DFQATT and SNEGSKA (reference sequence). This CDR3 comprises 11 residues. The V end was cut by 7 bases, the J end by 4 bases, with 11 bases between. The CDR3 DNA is TGCAGTGGTGACAGAGTATACGAGCAGTACTTC. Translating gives CSGDRVYEQYF.

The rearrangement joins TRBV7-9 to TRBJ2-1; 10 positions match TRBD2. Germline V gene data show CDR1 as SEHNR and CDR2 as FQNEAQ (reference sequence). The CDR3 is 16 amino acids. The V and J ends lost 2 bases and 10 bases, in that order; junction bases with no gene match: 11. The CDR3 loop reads CASSLPGTSDGGEQFF. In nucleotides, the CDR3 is TGTGCCAGCAGCTTACCCGGGACTAGCGACGGGGGGGAGCAGTTCTTC.

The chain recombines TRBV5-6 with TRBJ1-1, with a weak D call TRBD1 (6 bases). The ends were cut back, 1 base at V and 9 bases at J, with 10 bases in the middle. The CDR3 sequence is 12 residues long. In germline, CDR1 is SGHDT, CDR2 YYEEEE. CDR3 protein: CASSLRGGKAFF. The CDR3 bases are TGTGCCAGCAGCTTGAGGGGGGGAAAAGCTTTCTTT.

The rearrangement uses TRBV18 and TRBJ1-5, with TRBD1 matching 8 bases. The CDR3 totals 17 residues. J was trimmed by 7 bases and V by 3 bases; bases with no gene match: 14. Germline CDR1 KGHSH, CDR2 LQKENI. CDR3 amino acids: CASSPRDRRNLGQPQHF. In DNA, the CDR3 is TGTGCCAGCTCACCGCGGGACAGGAGGAACTTGGGACAGCCCCAGCATTTT.

CDR3 in DNA: TGTGCCAGTACCCCTAGCGGGGTCTACAATGAGCAGTTCTTC. Translation: CASTPSGVYNEQFF. This rearrangement joins TRBV19 to TRBJ2-1; TRBD2 agrees at 9 bases. The CDR3 extends over 14 amino acids. V shed 7 bases and J 3 bases; nucleotides not matched to a gene: 4. Germline CDR1 reads LNHDA; CDR2 reads SQIVND (reference sequence).

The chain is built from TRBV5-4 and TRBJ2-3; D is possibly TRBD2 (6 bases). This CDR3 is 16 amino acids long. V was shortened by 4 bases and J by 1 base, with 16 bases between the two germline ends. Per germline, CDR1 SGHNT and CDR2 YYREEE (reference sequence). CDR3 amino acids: CASSPGWASGTDTQYF. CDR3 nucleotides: TGTGCCAGCAGCCCGGGCTGGGCTAGCGGCACAGATACGCAGTATTTT.

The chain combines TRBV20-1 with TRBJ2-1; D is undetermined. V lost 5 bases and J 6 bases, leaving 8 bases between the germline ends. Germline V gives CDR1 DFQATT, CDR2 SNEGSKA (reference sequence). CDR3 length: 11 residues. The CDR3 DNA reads TGCAGTGCTCTACGGTTCAATGAGCAGTTCTTC. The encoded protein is CSALRFNEQFF.

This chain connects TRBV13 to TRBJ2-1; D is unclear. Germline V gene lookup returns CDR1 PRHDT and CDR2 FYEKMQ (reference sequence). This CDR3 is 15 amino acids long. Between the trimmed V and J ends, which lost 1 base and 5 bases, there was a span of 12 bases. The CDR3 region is CASSLVSPTNNEQFF. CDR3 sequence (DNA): TGTGCCAGCAGCTTAGTATCCCCCACAAACAATGAGCAGTTCTTC.

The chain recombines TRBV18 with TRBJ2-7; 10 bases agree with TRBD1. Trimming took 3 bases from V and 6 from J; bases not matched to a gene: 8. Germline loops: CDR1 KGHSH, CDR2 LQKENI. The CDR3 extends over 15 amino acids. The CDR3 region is CASSPGAGTGVEQYF. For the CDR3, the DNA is TGTGCCAGCTCACCGGGGGCTGGGACAGGGGTCGAGCAGTACTTC.

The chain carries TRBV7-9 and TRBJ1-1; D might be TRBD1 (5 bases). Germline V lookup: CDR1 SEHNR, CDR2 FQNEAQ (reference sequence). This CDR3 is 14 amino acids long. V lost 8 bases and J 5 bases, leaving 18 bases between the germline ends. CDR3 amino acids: CASRAGGDGTEAFF. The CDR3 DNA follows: TGTGCCAGCCGGGCCGGAGGGGATGGGACTGAAGCTTTCTTT.

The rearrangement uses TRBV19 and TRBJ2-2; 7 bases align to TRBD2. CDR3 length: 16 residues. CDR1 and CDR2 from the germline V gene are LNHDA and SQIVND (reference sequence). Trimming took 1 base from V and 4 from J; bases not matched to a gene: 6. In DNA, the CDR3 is TGTGCCAGTAGTATAGGGCAAGCGGGATCCACCGGGGAGCTGTTTTTT. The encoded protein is CASSIGQAGSTGELFF.

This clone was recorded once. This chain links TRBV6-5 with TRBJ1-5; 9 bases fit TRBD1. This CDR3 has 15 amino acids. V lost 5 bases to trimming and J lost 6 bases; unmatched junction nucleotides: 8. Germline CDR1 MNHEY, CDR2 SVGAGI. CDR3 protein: CASSPGDRVGQPQHF. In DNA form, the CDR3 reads TGTGCCAGCAGTCCTGGGGACAGGGTGGGTCAGCCCCAGCATTTT.

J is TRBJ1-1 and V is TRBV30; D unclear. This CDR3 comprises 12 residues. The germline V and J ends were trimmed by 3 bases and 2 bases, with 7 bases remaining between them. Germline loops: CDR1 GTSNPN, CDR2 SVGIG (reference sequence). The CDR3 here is CAWSLSNTEAFF. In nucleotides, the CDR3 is TGTGCCTGGAGCTTAAGCAACACTGAAGCTTTCTTT.

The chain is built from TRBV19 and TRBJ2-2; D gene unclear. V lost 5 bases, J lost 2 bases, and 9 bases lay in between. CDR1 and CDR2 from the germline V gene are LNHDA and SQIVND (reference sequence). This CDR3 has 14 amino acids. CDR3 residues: CASSSSVNTGELFF. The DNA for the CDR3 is TGTGCCAGTAGTTCATCGGTAAACACCGGGGAGCTGTTTTTT.

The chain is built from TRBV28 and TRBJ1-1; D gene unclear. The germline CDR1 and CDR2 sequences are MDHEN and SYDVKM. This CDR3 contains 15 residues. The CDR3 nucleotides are TGTGCTCACCGCGAAACTAATCTAGGTAACACTGAAGCTTTCTTT. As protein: CAHRETNLGNTEAFF.

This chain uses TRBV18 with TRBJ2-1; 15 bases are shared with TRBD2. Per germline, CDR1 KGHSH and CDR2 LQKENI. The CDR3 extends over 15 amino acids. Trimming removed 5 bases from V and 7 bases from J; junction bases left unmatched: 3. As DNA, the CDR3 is TGTGCCAGCTCAGACGGGACTAGCGGGAGGAATGAGCAGTTCTTC. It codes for CASSDGTSGRNEQFF.

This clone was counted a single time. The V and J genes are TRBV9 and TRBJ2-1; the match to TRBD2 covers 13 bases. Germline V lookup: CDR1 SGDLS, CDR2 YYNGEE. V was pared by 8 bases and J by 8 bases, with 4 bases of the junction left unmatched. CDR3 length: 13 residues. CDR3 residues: CASGLAGVDEQFF. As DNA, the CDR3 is TGTGCCAGTGGACTAGCGGGAGTTGATGAGCAGTTCTTC.

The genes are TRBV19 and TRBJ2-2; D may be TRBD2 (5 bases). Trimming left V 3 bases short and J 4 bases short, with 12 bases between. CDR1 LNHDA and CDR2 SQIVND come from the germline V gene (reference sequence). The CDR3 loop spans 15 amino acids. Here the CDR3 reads CASSMRGSRTGELFF. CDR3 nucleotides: TGTGCCAGTAGTATGCGAGGGAGCCGCACCGGGGAGCTGTTTTTT.

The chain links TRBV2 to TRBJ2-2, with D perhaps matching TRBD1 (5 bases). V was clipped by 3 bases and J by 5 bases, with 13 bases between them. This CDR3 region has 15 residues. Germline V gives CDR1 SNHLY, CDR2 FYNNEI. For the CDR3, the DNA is TGTGCCAGCAGTGACGCCAGGGCGAGTACCGGGGAGCTGTTTTTT. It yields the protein CASSDARASTGELFF. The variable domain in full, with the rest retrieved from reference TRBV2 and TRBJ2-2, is EPEVTQTPSHQVTQMGQEVILRCVPISNHLYFYWYRQILGQKVEFLVSFYNNEISEKSEIFDDQFSVERPDGSNFTLKIRSTKLEDSAMYFCASSDARASTGELFFGEGSRLTVL.

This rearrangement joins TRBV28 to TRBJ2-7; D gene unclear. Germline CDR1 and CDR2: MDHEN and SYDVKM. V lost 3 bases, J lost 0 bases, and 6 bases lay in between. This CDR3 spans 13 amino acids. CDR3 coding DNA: TGTGCCAGCAGTTTTGGCTACTCCTACGAGCAGTACTTC. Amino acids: CASSFGYSYEQYF.

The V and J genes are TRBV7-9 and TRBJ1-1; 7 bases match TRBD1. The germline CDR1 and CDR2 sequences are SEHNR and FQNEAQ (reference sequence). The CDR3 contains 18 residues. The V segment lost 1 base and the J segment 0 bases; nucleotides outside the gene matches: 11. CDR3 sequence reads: CASSLDLGNRGMNTEAFF. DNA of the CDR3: TGTGCCAGCAGCTTAGACTTGGGGAACAGGGGTATGAACACTGAAGCTTTCTTT.

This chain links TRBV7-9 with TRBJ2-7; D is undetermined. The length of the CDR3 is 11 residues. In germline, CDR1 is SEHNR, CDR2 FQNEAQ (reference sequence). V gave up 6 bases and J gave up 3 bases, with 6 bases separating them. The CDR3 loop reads CASSFNYEQYF. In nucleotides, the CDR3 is TGTGCCAGCAGTTTCAACTACGAGCAGTACTTC.

DNA for the CDR3: TGTGCCATCGCTGACTCACTCATGGAGTTCTTC. This encodes CAIADSLMEFF. The V call is TRBV10-3, the J call TRBJ2-1; D ambiguous. In germline, CDR1 is ENHRY, CDR2 SYGVKD. The V gene lost 8 bases and the J gene lost 14 bases, with 16 bases spanning the gap. The length of the CDR3 is 11 residues.